The entry below gives a single T cell receptor (beta chain) sequence along with its context. The repertoire was sequenced with immunoSEQ multiplex PCR; TCRdb's copy has only in-frame clones and lacks some. The sample has 83,000 or so clones, around 88% seen once. The data derive from a study of T cell responses to AZD1222 COVID-19 vaccine. V lost 3 bases and J 3 bases, leaving 4 bases between the germline ends. From germline, CDR1 is SNHLY and CDR2 FYNNEI. The CDR3 runs to 12 residues. The origin of this receptor is an adult in good health. The gene calls are TRBV2 and TRBJ2-3, with D uncertain. The input for sequencing was peripheral blood, taken on day 0 of AZD1222 vaccination. The CDR3 nucleotides are TGTGCCAGCAGTGACCTTACAGATACGCAGTATTTT. Its protein is CASSDLTDTQYF.